The 11 T cell receptor beta chains below come from one sample, sequenced in a study of T-cell memory formation after mild COVID-19. TCRdb re-called the 5' RACE reads with MiXCR, one entry per CDR3 protein. The sample has some 120,000 distinct CDR3 sequences; more than 15% are singletons. The sequenced material came from PBMCs or a T cell subset sorted from them (not recorded which). The receptors derive from a young man who had mild COVID-19 (a few samples of this study predate the infection). Cell type and time point are not known.

The chain is built from TRBV10-3 and TRBJ1-1; a possible D gene is TRBD1 (5 bases). Trimming cost V 5 bases and J 1 base, with 11 bases left between them. The CDR3 runs 14 residues. CDR1 is ENHRY and CDR2 is SYGVKD in the germline V gene. The CDR3 reads CAISLHGQNTEAFF. The CDR3 bases are TGTGCCATCAGTCTACACGGACAGAACACTGAAGCTTTCTTT.

The chain employs TRBV10-3 and TRBJ1-6; no clear D. CDR1 and CDR2 (germline): ENHRY, SYGVKD. V was clipped by 7 bases and J by 8 bases, with 12 bases between them. The CDR3 extends over 13 amino acids. The CDR3 is CAITWQSDSPLHF. CDR3 sequence (DNA): TGTGCCATCACCTGGCAGTCGGATTCACCCCTCCACTTT.

The chain has TRBV5-1 and TRBJ2-7; a weak D match, TRBD1 (6 bases). This CDR3 spans 14 amino acids. Trimming left V 2 bases short and J 8 bases short, with 17 bases between. Germline loops: CDR1 SGHRS, CDR2 YFSETQ. The CDR3: CASSLRTAGSKQYF. CDR3 DNA sequence: TGCGCCAGCAGCTTAAGGACAGCAGGGTCGAAGCAGTACTTC.

The V and J genes are TRBV5-5 and TRBJ1-4; 8 bases line up with TRBD1. Germline V gene sequence: CDR1 SGHKS, CDR2 YYEKEE (reference sequence). This CDR3 has 15 residues. V lost 8 bases and J lost 7; bases outside the gene matches: 13. The CDR3 nucleotides are TGTGCCAGTGGGACAGGTCCGCAAAGGGGTGAAAAACTGTTTTTT. Amino acids: CASGTGPQRGEKLFF.

This clonotype was counted between two and nine times. This rearrangement joins TRBV24-1 to TRBJ2-3, with a tentative D call TRBD1 (8 bases). Trimming removed 3 bases at V and 3 bases at J, with 15 bases between. The germline V gene encodes CDR1 KGHDR and CDR2 SFDVKD. This CDR3 is built from 16 residues. CDR3 DNA sequence: TGTGCCACCAGTGATCCTACAGGGGGGGCGACAGATACGCAGTATTTT. Its translation is CATSDPTGGATDTQYF.

V gene TRBV12-3 or TRBV12-4 combines with J gene TRBJ2-1; D tentatively reads TRBD1 or TRBD2 (5 bases each). The CDR3 consists of 13 residues. The V gene lost 3 bases and the J gene lost 9 bases, with 12 bases spanning the gap. The CDR3 region has the DNA TGTGCCAGCAGTTTGTACGGGGCGAGTGAGCAGTTCTTC. It encodes CASSLYGASEQFF.

This clonotype was seen a few times. In DNA, the CDR3 is TGTGCCATCAGCGTAACCTCTGGGGCCAACGTCCTGACTTTC. Protein product: CAISVTSGANVLTF. The rearrangement links TRBV10-3 to TRBJ2-6, with D unclear. This CDR3 spans 14 amino acids. With 6 bases removed from V and 0 bases from J, the gap between germline ends came to 6 bases. Per germline, CDR1 ENHRY and CDR2 SYGVKD.

This rearrangement joins TRBV11-2 to TRBJ2-4, with D unresolved. This CDR3 region has 16 residues. Per the germline V gene, CDR1 is SGHAT and CDR2 is FQNNGV. Trimming took off 1 base at V and 0 bases at J, with 10 bases between the two ends. DNA for the CDR3: TGTGCCAGCAGCTTAGGGCCCGGGCTAGCCAAAAACATTCAGTACTTC. This encodes CASSLGPGLAKNIQYF.

The J gene is TRBJ2-4, the V gene TRBV11-2; 7 nucleotides line up with TRBD1. The CDR3 totals 14 residues. V lost 0 bases, J lost 7 bases, and 3 bases stayed unmatched. Germline-derived CDR1 and CDR2 are SGHAT and FQNNGV. The CDR3 region has the DNA TGTGCCAGCAGCTTAGATACAGGGGTGAACATTCAGTACTTC. This codes for CASSLDTGVNIQYF.

This chain joins TRBV19 and TRBJ1-5; TRBD1 matches 9 bases. Trimming cost V 7 bases and J 4 bases; bases outside gene matches: 2. Germline CDR1 reads LNHDA; CDR2 reads SQIVND (reference sequence). The CDR3 is 13 amino acids. The CDR3 reads CASTGTGNQPQHF. CDR3 coding DNA: TGTGCCAGTACCGGGACAGGGAATCAGCCCCAGCATTTT.

The table lists this clonotype with a few counts. This chain connects TRBV4-2 to TRBJ1-1; a possible D gene is TRBD1 (6 bases). This CDR3 has 15 residues. CDR1 LGHNA and CDR2 YNFKEQ come from the germline V gene. V lost 0 bases to trimming and J lost 1 base, with 9 bases between them. In DNA form, the CDR3 reads TGTGCCAGCAGCCAAGATCAGGGGACGAACACTGAAGCTTTCTTT. Translating gives CASSQDQGTNTEAFF.